This T cell receptor (beta chain) was documented in a study of control samples from healthy donors and cancer patients. The table came from immunoSEQ multiplex PCR; TCRdb's copy has only in-frame clones and leaves some out. The table shows approximately 160,000 clones, with 93% occurring only once. The CDR3 consists of 15 residues. V was cut by 0 bases and J by 3 bases, with 11 bases left in between. The V gene's germline CDR1 is SGHNT and CDR2 YYREEE (reference sequence). Material for sequencing was blood. This clonotype originated in a woman aged 60-75 years in good health. The rearrangement uses TRBV5-4 and TRBJ2-3, with D tentatively TRBD1 (5 bases). CDR3 residues: CASSLGQLGTDTQYF. CDR3 DNA: TGTGCCAGCAGCTTGGGACAGCTGGGGACAGATACGCAGTATTTT.